The 9 T cell receptor beta chains below all came from one sample that was sequenced in a study of shared clonotypes between healthy human individuals. Assay used: immunoSEQ multiplex PCR; TCRdb lists only in-frame clones, some missing. The table includes millions of clones, about 94% detected once. Terminally differentiated effector memory CD45RA+ cells were excluded by CCR7 positive selection of CD45RO-negative cells. The sequenced sample was naive CD8+ T cells sorted from blood. The receptors originated from a man aged 18 to 29 in good health.

The J gene is TRBJ2-1, the V gene TRBV9; D is ambiguous. Trimming cost V 0 bases and J 4 bases, with 8 bases left between them. The CDR3 extends over 14 amino acids. CDR1 is SGDLS and CDR2 is YYNGEE in the germline V gene. The CDR3 DNA reads as TGTGCCAGCAGCGTAGAATCTGTTTACAATGAGCAGTTCTTC. Translated, it gives CASSVESVYNEQFF.

V usage is TRBV5-6 and J usage is TRBJ2-7; D may correspond to TRBD1 or TRBD2 (5 bases each). The CDR3 covers 14 residues. Trimming stripped 1 base from V and 2 bases from J, with 10 bases between. The V gene's germline CDR1 is SGHDT and CDR2 YYEEEE. The CDR3 DNA reads TGTGCCAGCAGCTTGACCGGGGCGACCTACGAGCAGTACTTC. Its protein is CASSLTGATYEQYF.

For this clone: Other DNA sequences of this sample code for an identical CDR3. The chain combines TRBV9 with TRBJ2-1; 7 nucleotides agree with TRBD2. The CDR3 is made up of 14 amino acids. Trimming at V came to 2 bases and at J to 4 bases, leaving 3 bases not matched to a gene. Germline lookup yields CDR1 SGDLS and CDR2 YYNGEE. CDR3: CASSVGGSYNEQFF. CDR3 in DNA: TGTGCCAGCAGCGTGGGCGGGAGTTACAATGAGCAGTTCTTC.

This clone was seen just once. The rearrangement links TRBV28 to TRBJ1-5; the match to TRBD1 covers 7 bases. With 10 bases clipped from V and 2 bases from J, the junction kept 32 bases outside the gene matches. The germline gives CDR1 MDHEN, CDR2 SYDVKM. The CDR3 consists of 22 residues. CDR3 coding DNA: TGTGCCAACCACCCACTCTCCCCTAAAATAAAAATTTACAGGGGATGCAATCAGCCCCAGCATTTT. Amino acid sequence: CANHPLSPKIKIYRGCNQPQHF.

The chain joins TRBV10-3 to TRBJ2-5, with D unresolved. Germline lookup yields CDR1 ENHRY and CDR2 SYGVKD. Trimming took 10 bases from V and 4 from J, leaving 19 bases between them. The CDR3 contains 14 residues. CDR3 DNA sequence: TGTGCCACATCGGATGTGGGCGCAGGAGAGACCCAGTACTTC. Amino acid sequence: CATSDVGAGETQYF.

DNA for the CDR3: TGTGCCAGCAGCTTAGCCCCTCTCGGGAGTGGCACAGATACGCAGTATTTT. Protein product: CASSLAPLGSGTDTQYF. The rearrangement joins TRBV7-6 to TRBJ2-3, with TRBD2 as a possible D gene (6 bases). Trimming pared 0 bases from V and 1 base from J, leaving 14 bases between. The CDR3 is 17 amino acids. CDR1 and CDR2 (germline): SGHVS, FNYEAQ.

The genes are TRBV5-4 and TRBJ1-2; D perhaps matches TRBD1 (5 bases). The CDR3 has 17 amino acids. CDR1 and CDR2 (germline): SGHNT, YYREEE (reference sequence). Between the trimmed V and J ends, which lost 3 bases and 4 bases, there was a span of 22 bases. This CDR3 reads CASSWGGGPSEFYGYTF. DNA for the CDR3: TGTGCCAGCAGCTGGGGGGGAGGCCCTAGTGAGTTCTATGGCTACACCTTC.

The chain uses TRBV7-9 and TRBJ2-1; 10 bases agree with TRBD2. Per germline, CDR1 SEHNR and CDR2 FQNEAQ (reference sequence). The J segment lost 3 bases and the V segment lost 5 bases, leaving 4 bases of the junction unmatched. The CDR3 contains 15 residues. The DNA of the CDR3 is TGTGCCAGCAGCCTCCTAGCGGGAGTCTACAATGAGCAGTTCTTC. Its protein product is CASSLLAGVYNEQFF.

The chain has TRBV25-1 and TRBJ2-3; tentative D call: TRBD1 (5 bases). The ends were cut back, 3 bases at V and 3 bases at J, with 13 bases in the middle. CDR1 is MGHDK, CDR2 SYGVNS, per germline. CDR3 length: 15 amino acids. The CDR3 DNA reads as TGTGCCAGCAGTGAGGTAGGGGTAAGGACAGATACGCAGTATTTT. Translating it yields CASSEVGVRTDTQYF.